The 32 T cell receptor beta chains below all came from one sample that was sequenced in a study of T cell repertoires in cytomegalovirus infection (dated by TCRdb to about 2019). What the treatment or condition label conveys for this sample: in vitro stimulation with specific CMV peptide epitopes to enrich CMV-specific T cells. The instrument was an Illumina HiSeq 1500. Using fastp at Q25 and MiXCR, TCRdb reprocessed the public reads and kept productive beta chains. Each entry is one CDR3 protein sequence, shown with its most common DNA and genes. The sample table shows about 700,000 distinct CDR3 sequences, and around a third are seen once. The ten largest make up 15% to 20% of the sample. These receptors are not linked to any known antigen. Source: cultured PBMCs, taken from culture after CMV antigen stimulation. The receptor set was obtained from a human donor in good health (CMV status not recorded). Some clones in this sample may be carry-over from other donors' samples.

This clonotype turned up a few times. This chain connects TRBV4-1 to TRBJ2-1; the D gene is possibly TRBD1 (7 bases). The V gene lost 1 base and the J gene lost 7 bases, with 17 bases spanning the gap. The CDR3 spans 16 residues. From germline, CDR1 is MGHRA and CDR2 YSYEKL. CDR3 sequence: CASSQGRGRGANEQFF. In nucleotides, the CDR3 is TGCGCCAGCAGCCAAGGTCGGGGCAGGGGGGCGAATGAGCAGTTCTTC.

The rearrangement joins TRBV5-5 to TRBJ1-3; tentatively, D is TRBD1 (5 bases). Trimming took 0 bases from V and 7 from J, leaving 20 bases between them. The CDR3 totals 17 residues. Germline loops: CDR1 SGHKS, CDR2 YYEKEE (reference sequence). The DNA of the CDR3 is TGTGCCAGCAGCTTGGCCTTCGGGGACGGCGGGGCGAACACCATATATTTT. Protein sequence: CASSLAFGDGGANTIYF.

At least ten counts were recorded for this clonotype. J is TRBJ1-6 and V is TRBV7-2; tentatively, D is TRBD1 (6 bases). Germline values: CDR1 SGHTA, CDR2 FQGNSA. Trimming cost V 5 bases and J 14 bases, with 22 bases left between them. The length of the CDR3 is 15 residues. CDR3 residues: CASSGGGRFDSALHF. As DNA, the CDR3 is TGTGCCAGCAGCGGGGGGGGGCGGTTCGACTCAGCCCTCCACTTT. Based on the CDR3 plus reference TRBV7-2 and TRBJ1-6, the full variable domain is GAGVSQSPSNKVTEKGKDVELRCDPISGHTALYWYRQSLGQGLEFLIYFQGNSAPDKSGLPSDRFSAERTGGSVSTLTIQRTQQEDSAVYLCASSGGGRFDSALHFGNGTRLTVT.

In this sample, this clonotype turned up once. The CDR3 spells CSATNRAVDTYEQYF. CDR3 nucleotides: TGCAGTGCTACCAACAGGGCCGTGGATACTTACGAGCAGTACTTC. V usage is TRBV20-1 and J usage is TRBJ2-7; perhaps TRBD1 as D (6 bases). Germline loops: CDR1 DFQATT, CDR2 SNEGSKA (reference sequence). The CDR3 extends over 15 amino acids. Trimming stripped 4 bases from V and 4 bases from J, with 20 bases between.

This clonotype was seen at least ten times. This could be a read error, since a much larger clone is one nucleotide away. This chain uses TRBV11-2 with TRBJ1-1; no firm D call. Germline CDR1 and CDR2: SGHAT and FQNNGV. This CDR3 region has 11 residues. V lost 3 bases and J 2 bases, leaving 1 base between the germline ends. DNA for the CDR3: TGTGCCAGCAGCTTTAACACTGAAGCTTTCTTT. This codes for CASSFNTEAFF.

This chain uses TRBV14 with TRBJ2-1; D unclear. Per the germline V gene, CDR1 is SGHDN and CDR2 is FVKESK. The length of the CDR3 is 12 residues. V lost 1 base and J 5 bases, leaving 3 bases between the germline ends. The CDR3 nucleotides read TGTGCCAGCAGCCAAGTGAACAATGAGCAGTTCTTC. This codes for CASSQVNNEQFF. Using reference TRBV14 and TRBJ2-1 for the parts outside the CDR3, the full variable domain is EAGVTQFPSHSVIEKGQTVTLRCDPISGHDNLYWYRRVMGKEIKFLLHFVKESKQDESGMPNNRFLAERTGGTYSTLKVQPAELEDSGVYFCASSQVNNEQFFGPGTRLTVL.

CDR3 residues: CASSVEAEETQYF. For the CDR3, the DNA is TGCGCCAGCAGTGTCGAAGCTGAAGAGACCCAGTACTTC. The chain carries TRBV10-2 and TRBJ2-5; D is undetermined. CDR3 size: 13 residues. With 4 bases removed from V and 3 bases from J, the gap between germline ends came to 9 bases. Germline V gene data show CDR1 as WSHSY and CDR2 as SAAADI.

V is TRBV3-1 and J is TRBJ2-5; no definite D call. In germline, CDR1 is LGHDT, CDR2 YNNKEL (reference sequence). This CDR3 spans 14 amino acids. Trimming left V 2 bases short and J 2 bases short, with 9 bases between. Written as DNA, the CDR3 is TGTGCCAGCAGCCAACTTGACGGTCAAGAGACCCAGTACTTC. Translated, it gives CASSQLDGQETQYF.

The chain has TRBV6-6 and TRBJ1-2; D may be TRBD1 (6 bases). V was shortened by 7 bases and J by 6 bases, with 18 bases between the two germline ends. This CDR3 spans 14 amino acids. Germline CDR1 MNHNY, CDR2 SVGAGI (reference sequence). In DNA form, the CDR3 reads TGTGCCAGCACCCACGACACAGGGAAAAATGGCTACACCTTC. This sequence encodes CASTHDTGKNGYTF.

The V call is TRBV7-8, the J call TRBJ2-7, with D tentatively TRBD1 or TRBD2 (5 bases each). Germline CDR1 SGHVS, CDR2 FQNEAQ. CDR3 length equals 15 residues. The V and J ends lost 5 bases and 6 bases respectively, with 20 bases between them. CDR3 protein: CASSLRTRLGSEQYF. The CDR3 DNA is TGTGCCAGCAGCCTACGGACAAGGTTGGGGAGCGAGCAGTACTTC.

Note on this clonotype: The CDR3 ends on some other residue instead of the conserved phenylalanine or tryptophan, so this is likely a read error. This chain uses TRBV14 with TRBJ2-7, with unresolved D. This CDR3 contains 12 residues. V lost 1 base to trimming and J lost 4 bases, with 5 bases between them. Germline CDR1 reads SGHDN; CDR2 reads FVKESK. The CDR3 spells CASSQASYEQYL. The DNA of the CDR3 is TGTGCCAGCAGCCAAGCGTCTTACGAGCAGTACCTC.

Only a few counts were recorded for this clonotype. The rearrangement links TRBV14 to TRBJ2-7; TRBD1 is a possible D gene (5 bases). This CDR3 has 11 residues. Trimming cost V 2 bases and J 10 bases, with 9 bases left between them. CDR1 is SGHDN and CDR2 is FVKESK in the germline V gene. The CDR3 sequence is CASSQQGSQYF. The CDR3 DNA is TGTGCCAGCAGCCAACAGGGTTCCCAGTACTTC.

This chain links TRBV28 with TRBJ2-1, with D uncertain. The germline V gene has CDR1 MDHEN and CDR2 SYDVKM. The CDR3 has 12 residues. The V gene lost 6 bases and the J gene lost 8 bases, with 11 bases spanning the gap. CDR3 DNA sequence: TGTGCCAGCAGCACACCGGCGGATGAGCAGTTCTTC. Translating gives CASSTPADEQFF. The whole variable domain, remainder taken from reference TRBV28 and TRBJ2-1, is DVKVTQSSRYLVKRTGEKVFLECVQDMDHENMFWYRQDPGLGLRLIYFSYDVKMKEKGDIPEGYSVSREKKERFSLILESASTNQTSMYLCASSTPADEQFFGPGTRLTVL.

This clonotype has a count of ten or more. The gene calls are TRBV7-6 and TRBJ2-7; 11 positions agree with TRBD2. Germline V lookup: CDR1 SGHVS, CDR2 FNYEAQ. The CDR3 has 19 residues. Trimming removed 2 bases from V and 1 base from J; junction bases left unmatched: 13. CDR3 DNA sequence: TGTGCCAGCAGCTTACATACCCCCAACCTAGCGGGAGGATCCTACGAGCAGTACTTC. Translated: CASSLHTPNLAGGSYEQYF.

The chain uses TRBV19 and TRBJ2-5, with D unclear. Germline V gene data show CDR1 as LNHDA and CDR2 as SQIVND (reference sequence). The CDR3 contains 14 residues. Trimming cost V 3 bases and J 0 bases, with 8 bases left between them. CDR3 region: CASSMQSYQETQYF. The CDR3 nucleotides are TGTGCCAGTAGTATGCAAAGCTACCAAGAGACCCAGTACTTC.

This clonotype was found a few times. This chain connects TRBV6-1 to TRBJ1-4, with D hard to call. The V gene lost 5 bases and the J gene lost 0 bases, with 13 bases spanning the gap. Germline lookup yields CDR1 MNHNS and CDR2 SASEGT. The CDR3 loop spans 16 amino acids. The CDR3 bases are TGTGCCAGCAGTCCGCCCGGCGGTGCAACTAATGAAAAACTGTTTTTT. Protein product: CASSPPGGATNEKLFF.

The table lists this clonotype with a few counts. The CDR3 DNA reads as TGTGCCAGCAGTTTGAGCAGGGACCAAGAGACCCAGTACTTC. Amino acid sequence: CASSLSRDQETQYF. The chain couples TRBV27 to TRBJ2-5; tentative D call: TRBD1 (5 bases). Looked up from germline, CDR1 is MNHEY and CDR2 is SMNVEV (reference sequence). Trimming stripped 3 bases from V and 0 bases from J, with 8 bases between. CDR3 length equals 14 residues.

The rearrangement joins TRBV28 to TRBJ2-5, with D possibly matching TRBD2 (7 bases). V was trimmed by 1 base and J by 2 bases, leaving 14 bases between them. The CDR3 covers 16 residues. Germline lookup yields CDR1 MDHEN and CDR2 SYDVKM. The CDR3: CASSLYGGAAQETQYF. In nucleotides, the CDR3 is TGTGCCAGCAGTTTATATGGGGGGGCAGCTCAAGAGACCCAGTACTTC.

This clonotype has just a few counts. The chain is built from TRBV4-1 and TRBJ1-4, with 7 bases fitting TRBD1. Germline CDR1 reads MGHRA; CDR2 reads YSYEKL. The junction had 23 bases not matched to a gene; V was cut back by 5 bases and J by 2 bases. The CDR3 runs to 21 residues. CDR3 sequence (DNA): TGCGCCAGCAGCTTCCCCAGGGGGACAACTCTCCAGGGCGCCACTAATGAAAAACTGTTTTTT. Translation gives CASSFPRGTTLQGATNEKLFF.

This rearrangement joins TRBV4-2 to TRBJ2-3; a possible D gene is TRBD1 (5 bases). Germline assignment: CDR1 LGHNA and CDR2 YNFKEQ. CDR3 length equals 14 residues. Trimming left V 4 bases short and J 3 bases short, with 11 bases between. The CDR3 DNA reads as TGTGCCAGCAGCCTGCTGGGGCAGACAGATACGCAGTATTTT. This translates into CASSLLGQTDTQYF.

The chain carries TRBV6-1 and TRBJ2-1; D gene uncertain. Germline V gives CDR1 MNHNS, CDR2 SASEGT. The CDR3 is 15 amino acids. Between the trimmed V and J ends, which lost 2 bases and 9 bases, there was a span of 17 bases. In DNA form, the CDR3 reads TGTGCCAGCAGTGAACTACCCCCACCTGTCTCTGAGCAGTTCTTC. This translates into CASSELPPPVSEQFF.

This sequence joins TRBV11-3 and TRBJ2-2; a weak D match, TRBD2 (6 bases). V shed 4 bases and J shed 4 bases, with 19 bases lying between them. CDR1 and CDR2 (germline): SGHNT, YENEEA. The CDR3 length is 17 residues. This CDR3 is CASSSRDSSATTGELFF. The CDR3 DNA reads TGTGCCAGCAGCTCCCGGGACTCCTCGGCGACCACCGGGGAGCTGTTTTTT. The variable domain in full, with the rest retrieved from reference TRBV11-3 and TRBJ2-2, is EAGVVQSPRYKIIEKKQPVAFWCNPISGHNTLYWYLQNLGQGPELLIRYENEEAVDDSQLPKDRFSAERLKGVDSTLKIQPAELGDSAVYLCASSSRDSSATTGELFFGEGSRLTVL.

This clonotype was seen repeatedly, ten times or more. The chain links TRBV7-2 to TRBJ1-3; unclear D gene. Trimming stripped 3 bases from V and 2 bases from J, with 8 bases between. From germline, CDR1 is SGHTA and CDR2 FQGNSA. This CDR3 comprises 14 residues. The CDR3 bases are TGTGCCAGCAGCTTCTACACCGCTGGAAACACCATATATTTT. It translates to CASSFYTAGNTIYF.

In its sample, this clonotype was seen many times. The J gene is TRBJ2-1, the V gene TRBV7-6, with 8 bases fitting TRBD1. Trimming removed 5 bases from V and 8 bases from J; junction bases left unmatched: 14. The CDR3 loop spans 16 amino acids. Germline lookup yields CDR1 SGHVS and CDR2 FNYEAQ. For the CDR3, the DNA is TGTGCCAGCAGCACCAACCCCAGGGGGCGCATTCATGAGCAGTTCTTC. The encoded protein is CASSTNPRGRIHEQFF.

This clonotype was picked up a small number of times. The chain uses TRBV12-5 and TRBJ2-2; unclear D gene. Germline assignment: CDR1 LGHNT and CDR2 FRNRAP. V was clipped by 0 bases and J by 0 bases, with 8 bases between them. CDR3 length: 16 residues. The CDR3 here is CASGLVSQPNTGELFF. Here the CDR3 DNA reads TGTGCTAGTGGTTTGGTAAGCCAGCCGAACACCGGGGAGCTGTTTTTT. The entire variable domain, with the rest obtained from reference TRBV12-5 and TRBJ2-2, is as follows: DARVTQTPRHKVTEMGQEVTMRCQPILGHNTVFWYRQTMMQGLELLAYFRNRAPLDDSGMPKDRFSAEMPDATLATLKIQPSEPRDSAVYFCASGLVSQPNTGELFFGEGSRLTVL.

The chain is built from TRBV7-2 and TRBJ2-1; D perhaps matches TRBD1 (5 bases). CDR1 is SGHTA, CDR2 FQGNSA, per germline. This CDR3 is 16 amino acids long. With 5 bases removed from V and 4 bases from J, the gap between germline ends came to 18 bases. The CDR3 is CASSGAWATLYNEQFF. The CDR3 DNA reads as TGTGCCAGCAGCGGGGCCTGGGCGACTCTTTACAATGAGCAGTTCTTC. The full variable domain, in which reference TRBV7-2 and TRBJ2-1 provide the parts outside the CDR3, is GAGVSQSPSNKVTEKGKDVELRCDPISGHTALYWYRQSLGQGLEFLIYFQGNSAPDKSGLPSDRFSAERTGGSVSTLTIQRTQQEDSAVYLCASSGAWATLYNEQFFGPGTRLTVL.

The chain carries TRBV7-8 and TRBJ2-7; D is uncertain. Trimming left V 5 bases short and J 5 bases short, with 16 bases between. The CDR3 has 14 amino acids. The V gene's germline CDR1 is SGHVS and CDR2 FQNEAQ. This chain's CDR3 is CASSNGPLRDEQYF. CDR3 in DNA: TGTGCCAGCAGCAACGGACCACTTCGGGACGAGCAGTACTTC. Full variable domain (remainder filled in from reference TRBV7-8 and TRBJ2-7): GAGVSQSPRYKVAKRGQDVALRCDPISGHVSLFWYQQALGQGPEFLTYFQNEAQLDKSGLPSDRFFAERPEGSVSTLKIQRTQQEDSAVYLCASSNGPLRDEQYFGPGTRLTVT.

The chain uses TRBV6-6 and TRBJ2-7; 8 nucleotides line up with TRBD1. CDR3 length: 14 amino acids. The V gene end was trimmed by 5 bases and the J gene end by 4 bases; junction bases not matched to a gene: 7. Per germline, CDR1 MNHNY and CDR2 SVGAGI (reference sequence). The CDR3 nucleotides are TGTGCCAGCAGTAGGGGCAGGGGGCCTTACGAGCAGTACTTC. It codes for CASSRGRGPYEQYF.

V gene TRBV15 combines with J gene TRBJ2-2; TRBD1 matches at 7 bases. This CDR3 region has 17 residues. CDR1 is LNHNV and CDR2 is YYDKDF in the germline V gene (reference sequence). J gave up 5 bases and V 1 base, and 10 bases lay outside the gene matches. The CDR3 nucleotides read TGTGCCACCAGCAGAGGCACAGGGGCCTTCGGAACCGGGGAGCTGTTTTTT. Its protein product is CATSRGTGAFGTGELFF.

This clonotype was counted only a few times. The V call is TRBV14, the J call TRBJ1-6; weak D call: TRBD1 (5 bases). The V gene's germline CDR1 is SGHDN and CDR2 FVKESK. This CDR3 contains 18 residues. V dropped 0 bases and J dropped 14 bases, with 26 bases sitting between them. CDR3 residues: CASSQDGGDDRLIRALHF. The CDR3 coding sequence is TGTGCCAGCAGCCAAGATGGTGGGGACGATCGACTGATTCGGGCCCTCCACTTT.

This clonotype was seen a few times. V and J are TRBV28 and TRBJ2-3, with TRBD1 matching 7 bases. The CDR3 consists of 16 residues. V gave up 4 bases and J gave up 7 bases; unmatched junction bases: 14. Germline CDR1 is MDHEN and CDR2 is SYDVKM. CDR3 region: CASSSLKRTGFYTQYF. The CDR3 DNA follows: TGTGCCAGCAGTTCGTTGAAGAGGACAGGATTCTATACGCAGTATTTT.

The chain uses TRBV7-2 and TRBJ2-5; TRBD2 matches 10 bases. CDR1 and CDR2 from the germline V gene are SGHTA and FQGNSA. V was pared by 5 bases and J by 1 base, with 7 bases of the junction left unmatched. This CDR3 has 16 residues. CDR3 amino acids: CASSPRTSGFQETQYF. In DNA form, the CDR3 reads TGTGCCAGCAGCCCCCGGACTAGCGGATTCCAAGAGACCCAGTACTTC.